The 8 T cell receptor beta chains presented below share a single source sample, sequenced in a study of regulatory T cells in long-lasting Graves disease. Indicated time point: newly diagnosed GD, antithyroid drugs for less than 3 months. From PBMCs, RNA was extracted and then used to make the TCR library. Arm-PCR of CDR3 regions and iRepertoire HTBI primers were used to build TCR beta libraries. Via MiXCR, TCRdb re-called the multiplex PCR reads, giving one row per CDR3 protein. The sample gives a few hundred thousand distinct CDR3 sequences, around 19% of which show up once; 12% to 15% is in the top ten. This sample also belongs to another study, concerning T cells in Graves' hyperthyroidism and ophthalmopathy.

Sequencing was performed on peripheral blood mononuclear cells (PBMCs), taken at new diagnosis, from a patient treated with antithyroid drugs. These TCRs come from a woman aged 25 to 39 with Graves disease.

This clonotype was seen ten or more times. The gene calls are TRBV12-3 or TRBV12-4 and TRBJ2-1; D remains ambiguous. V was shortened by 3 bases and J by 0 bases, with 9 bases between the two germline ends. The length of the CDR3 is 15 residues. In DNA form, the CDR3 reads TGTGCCAGCAGTTTTCAGACGGCCTCCTACAATGAGCAGTTCTTC. As protein: CASSFQTASYNEQFF.

This clonotype was recorded at least ten times. The gene calls are TRBV11-1 and TRBJ2-1; D is possibly TRBD1 (5 bases). V was cut by 3 bases and J by 1 base, with 10 bases left in between. This CDR3 is built from 15 residues. Germline V gene data show CDR1 as SGHAT and CDR2 as FQDESV (reference sequence). This chain's CDR3 is CASSFLDSSYNEQFF. The CDR3 bases are TGTGCCAGCAGCTTTCTAGACAGTTCCTACAATGAGCAGTTCTTC.

This clonotype was detected ten times or more. This rearrangement joins TRBV7-9 to TRBJ2-7; D remains ambiguous. The V gene's germline CDR1 is SEHNR and CDR2 FQNEAQ (reference sequence). The CDR3 contains 12 residues. V was trimmed by 6 bases and J by 4 bases, leaving 10 bases between them. CDR3 region: CASSTNRYEQYF. The CDR3 region has the DNA TGTGCCAGCAGTACCAATAGGTACGAGCAGTACTTC. Full variable domain (outside the CDR3, taken from reference TRBV7-9 and TRBJ2-7): DTGVSQNPRHKITKRGQNVTFRCDPISEHNRLYWYRQTLGQGPEFLTYFQNEAQLEKSRLLSDRFSAERPKGSFSTLEIQRTEQGDSAMYLCASSTNRYEQYFGPGTRLTVT.

This clonotype has ten or more counts. The chain has TRBV7-2 and TRBJ1-2; D gene uncertain. The ends were cut back, 5 bases at V and 4 bases at J, with 14 bases in the middle. The CDR3 is 14 residues long. Germline CDR1 reads SGHTA; CDR2 reads FQGNSA. The CDR3 DNA reads as TGTGCCAGCAGCCCCGACGGGCGAACCTATGGCTACACCTTC. This translates into CASSPDGRTYGYTF. Full variable domain (missing parts from reference TRBV7-2 and TRBJ1-2): GAGVSQSPSNKVTEKGKDVELRCDPISGHTALYWYRQSLGQGLEFLIYFQGNSAPDKSGLPSDRFSAERTGGSVSTLTIQRTQQEDSAVYLCASSPDGRTYGYTFGSGTRLTVV.

This clonotype was seen repeatedly, ten times or more. The CDR3 DNA sequence: TGCAGTGCCAAAGGGACTAGCGGGCACACCGGGGAGCTGTTTTTT. As protein: CSAKGTSGHTGELFF. This sequence joins TRBV20-1 and TRBJ2-2; 12 bases are a match to TRBD2. This CDR3 has 15 residues. J was trimmed by 3 bases and V by 6 bases; bases with no gene match: 5. Germline CDR1 DFQATT, CDR2 SNEGSKA (reference sequence).

This clonotype was seen repeatedly, ten times or more. V usage is TRBV10-3 and J usage is TRBJ2-3; TRBD1 is a possible D gene (6 bases). Germline V CDR1 and CDR2: ENHRY, SYGVKD. Trimming removed 6 bases from V and 1 base from J, with 11 bases in between. The CDR3 runs 14 residues. Here the CDR3 DNA reads TGTGCCATCAGCCAGGGGTCCGGCACAGATACGCAGTATTTT. Translated: CAISQGSGTDTQYF.

This clonotype was counted at least ten times. The chain combines TRBV6-2 or TRBV6-3 with TRBJ2-1; either TRBD1 or TRBD2 may fit D (5 bases each). Germline V gene sequence: CDR1 MNHEY, CDR2 SVGEGT. CDR3 size: 18 residues. Trimming removed 2 bases from V and 3 bases from J, with 20 bases in between. The CDR3 loop is CASSYGTPMAGYYNEQFF. CDR3 nucleotides: TGTGCCAGCAGTTACGGGACCCCCATGGCGGGTTACTACAATGAGCAGTTCTTC.

About this clonotype: A read error may be the cause here, since a much bigger clone is one base away. The CDR3, as DNA: TGTGCCAGCAGCATTATCCTAGAGACCCAGTACTTC. As protein: CASSIILETQYF. The gene calls are TRBV7-2 and TRBJ2-5; D call uncertain. V gave up 5 bases and J gave up 4 bases, with 8 bases separating them. Germline values: CDR1 SGHTA, CDR2 FQGNSA. The CDR3 has 12 residues.